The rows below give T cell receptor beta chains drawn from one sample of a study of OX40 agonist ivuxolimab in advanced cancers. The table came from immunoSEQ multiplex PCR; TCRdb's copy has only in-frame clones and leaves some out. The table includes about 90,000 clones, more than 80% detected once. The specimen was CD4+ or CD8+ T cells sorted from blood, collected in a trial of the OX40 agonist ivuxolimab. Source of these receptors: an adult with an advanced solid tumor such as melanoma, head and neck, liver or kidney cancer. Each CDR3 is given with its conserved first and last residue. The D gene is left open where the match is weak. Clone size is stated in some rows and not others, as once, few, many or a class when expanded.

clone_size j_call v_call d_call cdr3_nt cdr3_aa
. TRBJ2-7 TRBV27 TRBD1 TGTGCCAGCAGCCTGGGACAGGGAATCTACGAGCAGTACTTC CASSLGQGIYEQYF
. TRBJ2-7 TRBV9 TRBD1 TGTGCCAGCAGTGACAAGTATTATGGGACAGACCCCTACGAGCAGTACTTC CASSDKYYGTDPYEQYF
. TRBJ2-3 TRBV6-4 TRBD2 TGTGCCAGCAGTCCATCGGGACTAGCGGGAGGGCGCACAGATACGCAGTATTTT CASSPSGLAGGRTDTQYF
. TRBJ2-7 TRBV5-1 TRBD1 TGCGCCAGCAGCCCCGGACAGGCCACCATCGAGCAGTACTTC CASSPGQATIEQYF
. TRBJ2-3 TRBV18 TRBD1 TGTGCCAGCTCACCCCCGGGACAGGGGAGCACAGATACGCAGTATTTT CASSPPGQGSTDTQYF
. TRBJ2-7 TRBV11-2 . TGTGCCAGCAGCTTAAGTCCTGCAAACACCCACTACGAGCAGTACTTC CASSLSPANTHYEQYF
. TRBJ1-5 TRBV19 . TGTGCCAGTAGTCCACAGGTTTGGCAGCCCCAGCATTTT CASSPQVWQPQHF
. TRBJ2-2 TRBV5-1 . TGCGCCAGCAGCCCAAGGACATACGGGGCCGGGGAGCTGTTTTTT CASSPRTYGAGELFF
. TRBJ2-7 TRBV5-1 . TGCGCCAGCTCCGGGGACAACTCCTACGAGCAGTACTTC CASSGDNSYEQYF
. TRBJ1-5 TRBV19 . TGTGCCAGTAGTCCGTCTAACGGGGCGATCCAGCATTTT CASSPSNGAIQHF
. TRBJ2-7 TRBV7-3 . TGTGCCAGCAGCCGACGAGGAGGACAGCTAGACGAGCAGTACTTC CASSRRGGQLDEQYF
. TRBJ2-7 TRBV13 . TGTGCCAGCAGCTTTTCCGGCCGGGGAAGCTCCTACGAGCAGTACTTC CASSFSGRGSSYEQYF
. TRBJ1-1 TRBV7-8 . TGTGCCAGCAGCTTATTCCGAAGATCGGACAGCCTCATGAACACTGAAGCTTTCTTT CASSLFRRSDSLMNTEAFF
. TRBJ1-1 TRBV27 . TGTGCCAGCAGTGCATGGGGACAGAACACTGAAGCTTTCTTT CASSAWGQNTEAFF
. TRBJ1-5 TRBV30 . TGTGCCTGGGGTAGACGGGGGTATAGCAATCAGCCCCAGCATTTT CAWGRRGYSNQPQHF
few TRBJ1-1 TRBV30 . TGTGCCTGGATAGGGACCACTGAAGCTTTCTTT CAWIGTTEAFF
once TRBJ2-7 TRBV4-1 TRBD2 TGCGCCAGCAGCCCACTAGCGGGGCTCTACGAGCAGTACTTC CASSPLAGLYEQYF
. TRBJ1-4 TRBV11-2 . TGTGCCAGCAGCTTAGAGATACAGCCCGGTGAAAAACTGTTTTTT CASSLEIQPGEKLFF
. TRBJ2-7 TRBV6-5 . TGTGCCAGCAGTCTCATGCCGACCCACTACGAGCAGTACTTC CASSLMPTHYEQYF
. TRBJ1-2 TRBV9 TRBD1 TGTGCCAGCAGCGGTGAAGGGACAGACGGCTATGGCTACACCTTC CASSGEGTDGYGYTF
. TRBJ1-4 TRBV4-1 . TGCGCCAGCAGCCAGGAGGGGGTCCGTGAAAAACTGTTTTTT CASSQEGVREKLFF
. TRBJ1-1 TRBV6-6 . TGTGCCAGCAGTTACGGGCACAACACTGAAGCTTTCTTT CASSYGHNTEAFF
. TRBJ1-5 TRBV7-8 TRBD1 TGTGCCAGCAGCTTAGGACAGGGTGGATATCAGCCCCAGCATTTT CASSLGQGGYQPQHF
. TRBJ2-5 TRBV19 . TGTGCCAGTAGTACCCTGGGGTCGGGACAAGAGACCCAGTACTTC CASSTLGSGQETQYF
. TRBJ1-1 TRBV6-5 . TGTGCCAGCAGTTACTCCCCTCGAGCTGAAGCTTTCTTT CASSYSPRAEAFF
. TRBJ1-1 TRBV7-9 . TGTGCCAGCAGCTTAGCGGGTGGCATGAACACTGAAGCTTTCTTT CASSLAGGMNTEAFF
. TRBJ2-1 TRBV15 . TGTGCCACCAGCCTCTGGAGGGCAGGGGCCAATGAGCAGTTCTTC CATSLWRAGANEQFF
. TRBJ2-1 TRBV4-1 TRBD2 TGCGCCAGCAGCCCGGGACTACTAAACTACAATGAGCAGTTCTTC CASSPGLLNYNEQFF
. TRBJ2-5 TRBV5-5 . TGTGCCAGCAGCTTGGCCAGAGAGACCCAGTACTTC CASSLARETQYF
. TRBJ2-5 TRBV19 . TGTGCCAGTAGAGGTACTAGGTGGTACTTC CASRGTRWYF
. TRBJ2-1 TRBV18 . TGTGCCAGCTCACCACCGAGTGTTAATGAGCAGTTCTTC CASSPPSVNEQFF
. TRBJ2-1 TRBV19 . TGTGCCAGTAGTCCCGGGGGCGGGAGAAACCAGGAGCAGTTCTTC CASSPGGGRNQEQFF
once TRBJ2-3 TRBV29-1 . TGCAGCGTCGGCCAGGATCAGGTGGCAGATACGCAGTATTTT CSVGQDQVADTQYF
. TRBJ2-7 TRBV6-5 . TGTGCCAGCAGTTTTAATAACTACGAGCAGTACTTC CASSFNNYEQYF
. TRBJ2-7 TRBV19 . TGTGCCAGTAGTATATATGGTGACGACGAGCAGTACTTC CASSIYGDDEQYF
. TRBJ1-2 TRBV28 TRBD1 TGTGCCAGCAGTTCTTGGGGGGGACAGGGAGCTAACTATGGCTACACCTTC CASSSWGGQGANYGYTF
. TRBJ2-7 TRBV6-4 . TGTGCCAGCTCCCCGGGGCAGGGGTCGTACGAGCAGTACTTC CASSPGQGSYEQYF
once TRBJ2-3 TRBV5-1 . TGCGCCAGCAGCTTGTACGGGAGTAGTAGCACAGATACGCAGTATTTT CASSLYGSSSTDTQYF
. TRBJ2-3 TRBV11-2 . TGTGCCAGCAGCTTAGGGGCGCGGGCCACAGATACGCAGTATTTT CASSLGARATDTQYF
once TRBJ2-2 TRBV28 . TGTGCCAGCAGTTTCCGTGGGATTGGGTTTGGGGAGCTGTTTTTT CASSFRGIGFGELFF
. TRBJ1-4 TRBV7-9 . TGTGCCAGCAGCTTAGGGCAGGACTATGAAAAACTGTTTTTT CASSLGQDYEKLFF
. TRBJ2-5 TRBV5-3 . TGTGCCAGAAGCTTGGACAGTCGACAAGAGACCCAGTACTTC CARSLDSRQETQYF
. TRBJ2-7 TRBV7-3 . TGTGCCAGCAGCTTAGGTCCGGGTTATGAGCAGTACTTC CASSLGPGYEQYF
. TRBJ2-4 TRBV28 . TGTGCCAGCAGTTTGGAGAGACAGTCTATCGGGTCCTCTGCCAAAAACATTCAGTACTTC CASSLERQSIGSSAKNIQYF
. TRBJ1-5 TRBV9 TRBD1 TGTGCCAGCAGCGTGACAGGGGGCGATCAGCCCCAGCATTTT CASSVTGGDQPQHF
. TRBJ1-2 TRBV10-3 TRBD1 TGTGCCATCGGCTCAGGGGGCGCGTACTATGGCTACACCTTC CAIGSGGAYYGYTF
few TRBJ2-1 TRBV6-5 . TGTGCCAGCAGGGCTCGGCGGTCGTCCTACAATGAGCAGTTCTTC CASRARRSSYNEQFF
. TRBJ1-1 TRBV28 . TGTGCCAGCAGTTTAGTAGGGACTATGAACACTGAAGCTTTCTTT CASSLVGTMNTEAFF
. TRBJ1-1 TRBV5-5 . TGTGCCAGCAGCTTGCACAGGAACACTGAAGCTTTCTTT CASSLHRNTEAFF
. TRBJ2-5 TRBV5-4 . TGTGCCAGCAGCTTGAGGGGGGACCAGTACTTC CASSLRGDQYF